This TCR beta chain originates from a study of OX40 agonist ivuxolimab in advanced cancers. Describing the broader study: Ivuxolimab was a fully human IgG2 agonistic monoclonal antibody targeting the costimulatory receptor OX40 (CD134). Patients were allowed to have had prior anti-PD-1, anti-PD-L1 or anti-CTLA-4 therapy, and more than 30% of the dose-escalation patients had previously received checkpoint inhibitors. Peripheral TCRbeta sequencing aimed to test whether ivuxolimab altered TCR sequence diversity and caused clonal T-cell expansion. The paper covers the monotherapy dose-escalation part of the phase I ivuxolimab trial, which included N of about 56 patients. Of the 50 to 55 patients in dose escalation, approximately 20 had hepatocellular carcinoma, about 15 had melanoma, 9 had renal cell carcinoma and 9 had head and neck cancer. A male proportion of roughly 80% and a mean age of roughly 55 years, ranging from about 20 to 80, were recorded for the dose-escalation cohort. Intravenous ivuxolimab was administered to patients every 2 weeks at six dose levels: 0.01, 0.1, 0.3, 1.5, 3 and 10 mg/kg. Partial responses were achieved by three dose-escalation patients, of whom one had hepatocellular carcinoma and two had cutaneous melanoma.

CDR1 and CDR2 are drawn from the germline V gene: KGHSH, LQKENI. Including cysteine and phenylalanine, the CDR3 has 16 amino acids. CDR3 DNA is the only sequence kept; it has 48 bases, read in frame from the first base. V loses 6 bases of germline sequence and J loses 0 bases, and the interval between the two ends is 15 bases. With respect to this clone: The antigen it binds to is not known. The sample holds no much larger clone one base away, and base qualities are not on file.

On the study overall, not on this receptor specifically: On average, CD8+ T cells showed more expanded clones than CD4+ T cells after ivuxolimab. The antigen specificity of the peripheral T cells that underwent clonal expansion was not determined. In the 0.1-3.0 mg/kg groups, partial responders had among the lowest normalized peripheral clonal expansion, particularly in CD8+ T cells. Low levels of normalized T-cell clonal expansion were also seen in some nonresponding patients. At doses of 0.1 to 3.0 mg/kg, clonal expansion of both CD4+ and CD8+ blood T cells was observed from baseline to week 6.

Genomic DNA was isolated from the sorted cells so that the TCRbeta CDR3 region could be sequenced. The immunoSEQ Assay was used for sequencing of TCRbeta CDR3 regions. TCRdb re-hosts the immuneACCESS table, in-frame sequences only. Its copies lack some clones; in the studies checked, an unresolved V gene accounts for under half of them, and the cause for the rest is not known. A total of roughly 60,000 clones appear in this sample, roughly 81% of them only once. The biggest ten clones account for roughly 4.8% of the sample. The trial excluded patients who had a history of autoimmune disease or were on systemic immunosuppression. Peripheral blood for TCR sequencing was collected from all dose cohorts at baseline, on cycle 4 day 1, and on cycle 7 day 1. Samples were obtained from an open-label, multicenter, first-in-human phase I dose-escalation trial of ivuxolimab. Adults with locally advanced or metastatic melanoma, renal cell, hepatocellular, or head and neck squamous cell carcinoma were enrolled in the trial. Before TCR sequencing, CD4+ and CD8+ T cells were separately sorted from peripheral blood.

Specimen: CD4+ or CD8+ T cells sorted from blood, collected in a trial of the OX40 agonist ivuxolimab. The rearranged chain carries TRBV18 and TRBJ2-4; TRBD1 is possibly the D segment (6 matching bases). The source is an adult with an advanced solid tumor such as melanoma, head and neck, liver or kidney cancer. In nucleotides, the sequence is TGTGCCAGCTCTCCCCGGGACAAATTAGCCAAAAACATTCAGTACTTC. The translation is CASSPRDKLAKNIQYF.